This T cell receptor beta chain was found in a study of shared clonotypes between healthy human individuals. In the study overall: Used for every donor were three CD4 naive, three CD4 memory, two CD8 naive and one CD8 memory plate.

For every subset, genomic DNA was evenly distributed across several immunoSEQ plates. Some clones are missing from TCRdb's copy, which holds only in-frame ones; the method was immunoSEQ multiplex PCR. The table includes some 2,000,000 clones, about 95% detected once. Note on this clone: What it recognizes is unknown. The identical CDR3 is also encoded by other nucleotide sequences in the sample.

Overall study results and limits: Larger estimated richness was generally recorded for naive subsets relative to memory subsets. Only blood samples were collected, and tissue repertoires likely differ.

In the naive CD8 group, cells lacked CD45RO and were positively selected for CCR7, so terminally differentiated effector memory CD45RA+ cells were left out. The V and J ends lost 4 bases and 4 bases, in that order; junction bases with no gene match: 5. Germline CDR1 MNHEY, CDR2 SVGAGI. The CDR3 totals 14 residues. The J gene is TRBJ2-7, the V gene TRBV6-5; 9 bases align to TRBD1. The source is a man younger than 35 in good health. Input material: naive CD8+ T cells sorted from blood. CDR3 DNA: TGTGCCAGCAGTTCCGGGACAGGGTTTTACGAGCAGTACTTC. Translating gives CASSSGTGFYEQYF.